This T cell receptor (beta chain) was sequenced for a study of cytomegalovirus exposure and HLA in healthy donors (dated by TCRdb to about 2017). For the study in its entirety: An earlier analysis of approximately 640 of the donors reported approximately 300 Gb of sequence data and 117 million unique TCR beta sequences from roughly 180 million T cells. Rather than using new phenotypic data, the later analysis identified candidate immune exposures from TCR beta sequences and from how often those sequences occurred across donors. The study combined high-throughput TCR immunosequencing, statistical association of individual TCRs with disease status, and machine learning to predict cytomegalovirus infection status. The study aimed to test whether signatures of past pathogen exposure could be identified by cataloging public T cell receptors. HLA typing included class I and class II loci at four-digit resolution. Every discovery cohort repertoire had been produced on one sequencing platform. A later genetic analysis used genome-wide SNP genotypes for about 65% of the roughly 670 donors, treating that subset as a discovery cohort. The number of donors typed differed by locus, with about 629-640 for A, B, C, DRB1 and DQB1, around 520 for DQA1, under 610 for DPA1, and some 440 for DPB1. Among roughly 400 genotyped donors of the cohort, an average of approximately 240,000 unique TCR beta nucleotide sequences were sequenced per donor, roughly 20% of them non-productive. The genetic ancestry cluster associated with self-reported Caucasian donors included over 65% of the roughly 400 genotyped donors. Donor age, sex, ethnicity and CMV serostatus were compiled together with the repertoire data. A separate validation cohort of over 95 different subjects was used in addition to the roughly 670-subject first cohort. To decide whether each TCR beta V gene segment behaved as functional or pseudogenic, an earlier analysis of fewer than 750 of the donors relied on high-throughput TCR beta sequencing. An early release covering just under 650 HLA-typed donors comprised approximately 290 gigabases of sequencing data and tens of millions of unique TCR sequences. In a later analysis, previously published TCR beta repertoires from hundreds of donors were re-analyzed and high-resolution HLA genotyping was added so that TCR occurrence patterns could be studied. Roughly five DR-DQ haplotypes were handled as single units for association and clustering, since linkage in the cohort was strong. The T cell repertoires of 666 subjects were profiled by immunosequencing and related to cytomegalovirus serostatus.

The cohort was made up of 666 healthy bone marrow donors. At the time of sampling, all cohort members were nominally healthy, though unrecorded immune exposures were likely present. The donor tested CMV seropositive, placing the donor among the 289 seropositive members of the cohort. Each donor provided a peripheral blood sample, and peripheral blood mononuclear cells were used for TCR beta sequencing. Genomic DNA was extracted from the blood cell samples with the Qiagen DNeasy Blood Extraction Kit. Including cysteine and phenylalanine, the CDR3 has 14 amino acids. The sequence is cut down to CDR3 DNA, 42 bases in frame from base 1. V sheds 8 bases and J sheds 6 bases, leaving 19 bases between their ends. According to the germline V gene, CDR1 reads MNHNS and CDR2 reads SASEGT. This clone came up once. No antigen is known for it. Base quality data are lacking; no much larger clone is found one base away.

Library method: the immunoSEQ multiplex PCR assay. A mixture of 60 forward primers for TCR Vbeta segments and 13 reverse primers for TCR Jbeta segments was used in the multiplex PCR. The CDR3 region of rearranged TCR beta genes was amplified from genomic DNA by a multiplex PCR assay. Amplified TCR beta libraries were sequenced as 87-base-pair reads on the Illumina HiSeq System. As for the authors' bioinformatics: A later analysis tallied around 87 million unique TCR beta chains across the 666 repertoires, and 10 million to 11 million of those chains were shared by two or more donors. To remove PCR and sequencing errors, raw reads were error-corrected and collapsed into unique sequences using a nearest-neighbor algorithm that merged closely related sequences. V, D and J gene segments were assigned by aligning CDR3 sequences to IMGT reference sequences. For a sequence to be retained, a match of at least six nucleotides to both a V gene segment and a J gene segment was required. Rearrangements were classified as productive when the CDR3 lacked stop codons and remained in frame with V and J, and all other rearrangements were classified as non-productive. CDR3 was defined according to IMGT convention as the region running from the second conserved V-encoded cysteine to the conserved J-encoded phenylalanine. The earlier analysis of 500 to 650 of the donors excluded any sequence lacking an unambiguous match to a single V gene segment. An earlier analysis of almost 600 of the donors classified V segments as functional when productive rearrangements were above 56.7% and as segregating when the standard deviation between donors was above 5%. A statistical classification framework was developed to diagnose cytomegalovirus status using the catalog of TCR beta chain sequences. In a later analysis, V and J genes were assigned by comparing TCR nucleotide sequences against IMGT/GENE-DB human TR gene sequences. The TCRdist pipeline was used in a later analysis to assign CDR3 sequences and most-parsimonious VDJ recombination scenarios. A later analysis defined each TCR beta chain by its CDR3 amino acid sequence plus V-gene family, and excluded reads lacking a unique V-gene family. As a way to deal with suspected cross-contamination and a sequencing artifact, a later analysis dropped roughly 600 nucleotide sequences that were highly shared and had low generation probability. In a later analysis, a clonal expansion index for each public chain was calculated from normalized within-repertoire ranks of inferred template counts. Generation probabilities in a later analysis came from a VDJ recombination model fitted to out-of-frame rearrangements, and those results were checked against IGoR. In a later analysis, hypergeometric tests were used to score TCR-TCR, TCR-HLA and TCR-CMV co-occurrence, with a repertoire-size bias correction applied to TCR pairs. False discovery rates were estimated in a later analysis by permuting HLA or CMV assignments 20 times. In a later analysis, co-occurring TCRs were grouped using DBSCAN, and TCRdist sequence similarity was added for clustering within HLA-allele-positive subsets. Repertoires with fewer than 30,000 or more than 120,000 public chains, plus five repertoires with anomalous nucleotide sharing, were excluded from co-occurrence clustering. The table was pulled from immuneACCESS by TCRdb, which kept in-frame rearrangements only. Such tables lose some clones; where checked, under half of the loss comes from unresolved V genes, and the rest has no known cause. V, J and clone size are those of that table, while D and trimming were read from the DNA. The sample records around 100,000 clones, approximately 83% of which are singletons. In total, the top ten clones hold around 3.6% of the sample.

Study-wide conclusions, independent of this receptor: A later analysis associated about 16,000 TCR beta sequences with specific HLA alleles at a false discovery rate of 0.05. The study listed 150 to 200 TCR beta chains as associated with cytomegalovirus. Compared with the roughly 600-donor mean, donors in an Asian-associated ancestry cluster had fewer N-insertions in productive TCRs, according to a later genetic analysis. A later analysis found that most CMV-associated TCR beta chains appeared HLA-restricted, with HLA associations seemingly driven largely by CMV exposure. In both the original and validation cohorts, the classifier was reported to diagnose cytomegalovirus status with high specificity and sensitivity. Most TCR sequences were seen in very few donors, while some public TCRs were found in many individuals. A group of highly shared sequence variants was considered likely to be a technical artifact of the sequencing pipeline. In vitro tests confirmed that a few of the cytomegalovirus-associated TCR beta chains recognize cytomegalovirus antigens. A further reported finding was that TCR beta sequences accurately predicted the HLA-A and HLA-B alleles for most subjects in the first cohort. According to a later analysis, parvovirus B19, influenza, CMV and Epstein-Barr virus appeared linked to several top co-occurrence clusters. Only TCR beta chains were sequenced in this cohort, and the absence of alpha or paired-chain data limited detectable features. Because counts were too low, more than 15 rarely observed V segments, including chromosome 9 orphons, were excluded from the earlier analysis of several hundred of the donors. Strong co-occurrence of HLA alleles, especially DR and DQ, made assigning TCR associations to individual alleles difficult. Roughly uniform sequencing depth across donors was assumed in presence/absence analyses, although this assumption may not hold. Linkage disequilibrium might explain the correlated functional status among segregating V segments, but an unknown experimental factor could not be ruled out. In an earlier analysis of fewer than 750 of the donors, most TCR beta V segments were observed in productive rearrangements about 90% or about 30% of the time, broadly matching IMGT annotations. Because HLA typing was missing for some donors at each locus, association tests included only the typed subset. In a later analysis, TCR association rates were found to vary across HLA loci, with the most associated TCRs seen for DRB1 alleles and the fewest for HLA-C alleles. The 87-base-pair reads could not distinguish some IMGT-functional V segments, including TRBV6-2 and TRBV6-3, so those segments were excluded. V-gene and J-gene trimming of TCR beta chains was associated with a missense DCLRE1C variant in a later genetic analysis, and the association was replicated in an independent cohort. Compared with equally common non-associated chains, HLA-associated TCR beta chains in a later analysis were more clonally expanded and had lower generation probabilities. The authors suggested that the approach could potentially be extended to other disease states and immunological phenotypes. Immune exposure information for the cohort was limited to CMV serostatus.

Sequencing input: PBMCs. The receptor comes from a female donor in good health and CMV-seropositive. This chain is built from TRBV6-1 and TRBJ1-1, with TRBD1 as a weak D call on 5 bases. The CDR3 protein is CASLGGYRLSEAFF. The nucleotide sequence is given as TGTGCCAGCCTTGGAGGGTACAGGCTCTCTGAAGCTTTCTTT.